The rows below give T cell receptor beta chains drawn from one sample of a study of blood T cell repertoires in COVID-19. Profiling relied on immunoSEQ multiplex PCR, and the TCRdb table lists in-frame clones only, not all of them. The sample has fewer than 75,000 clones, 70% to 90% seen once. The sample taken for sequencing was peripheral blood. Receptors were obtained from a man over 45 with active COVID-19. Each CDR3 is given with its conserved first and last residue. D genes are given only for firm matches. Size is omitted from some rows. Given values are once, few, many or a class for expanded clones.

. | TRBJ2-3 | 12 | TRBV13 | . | TGTGCCACCGAGAGCTCCGCCAATACGCAGTATTTT | CATESSANTQYF
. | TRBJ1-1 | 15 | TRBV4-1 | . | TGCGCCAGCAGCCACCCCAACAGGCCTAACACTGAAGCTTTCTTT | CASSHPNRPNTEAFF
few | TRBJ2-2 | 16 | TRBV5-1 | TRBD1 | TGCGCCAGCATCGCGACAGGGCCCCCAAGTTCCGGGGAGCTGTTTTTT | CASIATGPPSSGELFF
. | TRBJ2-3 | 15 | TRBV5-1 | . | TGCGCCAGCAGCTTGAGGCCAGAGGACACAGATACGCAGTATTTT | CASSLRPEDTDTQYF
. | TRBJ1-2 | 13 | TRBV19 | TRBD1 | TGTGCCAGTAGTGTTCGACAGGGGGATGGCTACACCTTC | CASSVRQGDGYTF
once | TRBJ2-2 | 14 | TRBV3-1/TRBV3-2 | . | TGTGCCAGCAGCATCACAGTGAACACCGGGGAGCTGTTTTTT | CASSITVNTGELFF
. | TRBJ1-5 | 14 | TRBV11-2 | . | TGTGCCAGCAGCTTAAGGCAGGGTGGTCAGCCCCAGCATTTT | CASSLRQGGQPQHF
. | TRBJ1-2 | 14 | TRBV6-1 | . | TGTGCCAGCAGTGAATCAATGGGGGCGTGGGGCTACACCTTC | CASSESMGAWGYTF
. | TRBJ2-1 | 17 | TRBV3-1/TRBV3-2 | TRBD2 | TGTGCCAGCAGCCAAGACCCTAGCGGGGGGGCCTTGAATGAGCAGTTCTTC | CASSQDPSGGALNEQFF
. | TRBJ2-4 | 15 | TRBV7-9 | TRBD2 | TGTGCCAGCAGCTCCCCCGGCGGGGGGGCCAACATTCAGTACTTC | CASSSPGGGANIQYF
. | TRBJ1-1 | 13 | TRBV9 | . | TGTGCCAGCAGCGTAGTGGGCGGGGTGGAAGCTTTCTTT | CASSVVGGVEAFF
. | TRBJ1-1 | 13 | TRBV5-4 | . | TGTGCCAGCAGCTTTGGGGGGACCACTGAAGCTTTCTTT | CASSFGGTTEAFF
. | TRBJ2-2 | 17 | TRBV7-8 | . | TGTGCCAGCAGCCCAAGAGGGGCGGGGTCGAACACCGGGGAGCTGTTTTTT | CASSPRGAGSNTGELFF
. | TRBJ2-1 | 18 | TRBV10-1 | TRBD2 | TGCGCCAGCAGTGCAGGGACTAGCGGGGGGAGCTCCTACAATGAGCAGTTCTTC | CASSAGTSGGSSYNEQFF
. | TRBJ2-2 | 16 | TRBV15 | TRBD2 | TGTGCCACCAGCAGAGATGCGGGGGCGAACACCGGGGAGCTGTTTTTT | CATSRDAGANTGELFF
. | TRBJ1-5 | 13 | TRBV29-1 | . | TGCAGCGTTGCCAAACAGGAAAATCAGCCCCAGCATTTT | CSVAKQENQPQHF
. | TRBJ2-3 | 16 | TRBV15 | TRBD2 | TGTGCCACCAGCAGAGATCCTAGCGGGGGGTTTGGTACGCAGTATTTT | CATSRDPSGGFGTQYF
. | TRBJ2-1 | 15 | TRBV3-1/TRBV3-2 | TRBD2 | TGTGCCAGCAACTCCAGGACTAGCGGGAGGGGCGAGCAGTTCTTC | CASNSRTSGRGEQFF
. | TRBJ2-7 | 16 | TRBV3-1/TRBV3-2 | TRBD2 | TGTGCCAGCAGCCAAGGTGCGACTAGCGGGGGGTTAAGGCAGTACTTC | CASSQGATSGGLRQYF
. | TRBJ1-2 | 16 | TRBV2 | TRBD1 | TGTGCCAGCACCCGAAGGACAGGGTCGAAATTCTATGGCTACACCTTC | CASTRRTGSKFYGYTF
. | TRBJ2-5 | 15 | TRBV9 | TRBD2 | TGTGCCAGCAGCGTAGGTGGCGGGGGTGCTGAGACCCAGTACTTC | CASSVGGGGAETQYF
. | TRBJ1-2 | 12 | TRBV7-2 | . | TGTGCCAGCAGCCTCCGGGGGGATGGCTACACCTTC | CASSLRGDGYTF
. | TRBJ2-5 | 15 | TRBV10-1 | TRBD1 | TGCGCCAGCAGTGAGCAGACAGGGGGAGGCGAGACCCAGTACTTC | CASSEQTGGGETQYF
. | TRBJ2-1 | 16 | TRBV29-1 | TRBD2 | TGCAGCGTTGAGAGATTTCTAGCGGCCGCTAACAATGAGCAGTTCTTC | CSVERFLAAANNEQFF
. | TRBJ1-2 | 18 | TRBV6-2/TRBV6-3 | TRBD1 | TGTGCCAGCAACCCCGATCGCCCACTGGGACAGGGTGTAAATGGCTACACCTTC | CASNPDRPLGQGVNGYTF
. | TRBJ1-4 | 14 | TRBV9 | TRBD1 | TGTGCCAGCAGCCCTCGACAGGGTCGCGAAAAACTGTTTTTT | CASSPRQGREKLFF
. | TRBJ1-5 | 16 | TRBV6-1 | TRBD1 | TGTGCCAGCAGTGAATACAGGGGGGGTGGCAATCAGCCCCAGCATTTT | CASSEYRGGGNQPQHF
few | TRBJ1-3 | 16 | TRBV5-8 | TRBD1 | TGTGCCAGCAGCTGGGGACAGGGTCCCTACCTGGACACCATATATTTT | CASSWGQGPYLDTIYF
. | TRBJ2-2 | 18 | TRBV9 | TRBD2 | TGTGCCAGCAGCGACGCGCGGGGGGGAACCTCGAACACCGGGGAGCTGTTTTTT | CASSDARGGTSNTGELFF
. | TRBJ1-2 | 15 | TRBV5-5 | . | TGTGCCAGCAGCTTGGCAAGGGCAGGGCTCTATGGCTACACCTTC | CASSLARAGLYGYTF
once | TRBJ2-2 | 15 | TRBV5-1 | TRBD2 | TGCGCCAGCAGCTTGCCTAGCGGGGGGACCGGGGAGCTGTTTTTT | CASSLPSGGTGELFF
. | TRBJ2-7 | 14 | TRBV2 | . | TGTGCCAGCAGTAAACTAAACCGAAGCTACGAGCAGTACTTC | CASSKLNRSYEQYF
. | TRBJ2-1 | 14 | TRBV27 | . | TGTGCCAGCAGTTACCAGCGGGTCGACAATGAGCAGTTCTTC | CASSYQRVDNEQFF
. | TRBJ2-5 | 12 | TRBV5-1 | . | TGCGCCAGCAGCTTGGGGCCGGAGACCCAGTACTTC | CASSLGPETQYF
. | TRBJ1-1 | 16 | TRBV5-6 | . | TGTGCCAGCAGTTGGTTCTCCCTAAGCGGGAACACTGAAGCTTTCTTT | CASSWFSLSGNTEAFF
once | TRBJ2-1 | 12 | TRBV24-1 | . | TGTGCCACCAGGGGGCCCCTCGGTGAGCAGTTCTTC | CATRGPLGEQFF
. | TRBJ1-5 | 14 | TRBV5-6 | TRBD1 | TGTGCCAGCAGCCGGACAGGGGCTAACCAGCCCCAGCATTTT | CASSRTGANQPQHF
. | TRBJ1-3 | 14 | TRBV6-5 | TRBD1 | TGTGCCAGCAGCCTCCAGGGGGCGAGAAACACCATATATTTT | CASSLQGARNTIYF